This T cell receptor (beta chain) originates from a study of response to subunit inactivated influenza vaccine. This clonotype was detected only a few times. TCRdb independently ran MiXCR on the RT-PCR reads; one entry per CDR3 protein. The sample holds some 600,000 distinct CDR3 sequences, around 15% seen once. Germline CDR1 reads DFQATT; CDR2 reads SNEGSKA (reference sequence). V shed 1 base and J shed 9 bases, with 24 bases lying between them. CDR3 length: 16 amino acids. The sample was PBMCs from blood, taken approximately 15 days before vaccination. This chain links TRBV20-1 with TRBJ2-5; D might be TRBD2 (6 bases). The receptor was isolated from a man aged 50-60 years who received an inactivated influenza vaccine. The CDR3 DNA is TGCAGTGCTAGAGGCCCGGGATGGCGGGGTTCGCAGGCCCAGTACTTC. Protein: CSARGPGWRGSQAQYF.